Detailed here is one TCR beta chain. The table lists this clonotype with a few counts. The antigen it recognizes is unknown. Per-base qualities were not stored, and no clone one base away is much larger. Receptor amplification or capture employed RACE. The run used a NextSeq 500. During library preparation, unique molecular identifiers were attached to individual cDNA molecules so that TCRs could be counted in a quantitative, reproducible way. Each blood RNA sample was used to sequence both TCR alpha and TCR beta chains. In the authors' own workflow: A median of about 87,000 TCRs per sample was observed, with a range of about 20,000 to 700,000. V, J and CDR3 annotation of the TCR reads was performed with the Decombinator software suite. Every sample was subsampled to the same number of TCRs (28,000) for the PS versus PT1 abundance plots. Expanded TCRs were defined as absent before sensitization and observed at least eight times at the 2-week time point. TCRdb trimmed public reads at Q25 via fastp, called clones via MiXCR and kept in-frame beta chains. Rows with a matching CDR3 protein are joined into one entry that keeps the most common DNA and genes. The V and J calls and clone size are TCRdb's, not the authors'. This sample holds 99,000 or so distinct CDR3 sequences; under 40% were observed only once. Of the sample, more than 2.5% falls within the top ten clones.

The sample comes from a study of human T cells and chemical hapten exposure (dated by TCRdb to the early 2020s). About the study as a whole: For sensitization, 2% DPC in acetone was applied to a roughly 2 cm by roughly 2 cm area of upper inner arm skin. Alopecia areata with under or over 50% scalp involvement, alopecia totalis and alopecia universalis were represented in the patient cohort, which was mostly female. Patch tests used Finn chambers with 0.01% DPC on the upper back, scored after 6 days by International Contact Dermatitis Research Group standards. The study tracked peripheral blood TCR repertoire changes in vivo during primary and secondary sensitization to the hapten diphenylcyclopropenone (DPC) in alopecia patients. Throughout the roughly 24-week study period, patients were also given weekly therapeutic DPC doses on the scalp. Libraries were combined into a pool for sequencing, and differences in TCR yield between samples came mainly from small differences in library volumes within the pool. Blood was sampled from patients pre-sensitization (week 0) and at 2, 6 and about 24 weeks after DPC sensitization. Blood for TCR sequencing was provided by twenty-nine alopecia patients at one to four time points (pre-sensitization, 2, 6 and 24 weeks). Summary of the overall study and its limitations: Significantly more large CDR3 similarity clusters were formed by expanded TCRs than by pre-sensitization or healthy control sets, consistent with antigen-driven responses. No change with DPC sensitization was found in the number of TCRs above 1 in 1000 frequency, and no evidence of global repertoire structure alterations was found. All patients had alopecia, a presumed autoimmune disease, so their immune response might differ from that of healthy individuals. After repeated subsampling, changes were observed in the strength of the expansion versus patch-test correlation and in the threshold at which the correlation became significant. Patch test score was positively correlated with the number of PT1 expanded TCRs, with significance at thresholds 8, 16 and 32 but not at 4.

The label giving this sample's time point can be read as: patch test 3, about 24 weeks after DPC sensitization. The sample's treatment or condition label is to be understood as: therapeutic diphenylcyclopropenone sensitization with weekly scalp DPC. Blood at each patch-test visit was drawn before the patch test was applied. Eligible patients were aged 18 to 70, diagnosed with alopecia, deemed suitable for DPC therapy, and excluded if pregnant. Unfractionated whole blood was collected in Tempus Blood RNA tubes, and total RNA was extracted from that blood. CDR1 is given as SGHRS and CDR2 as YFSETQ, both from the germline V gene. Including cysteine and phenylalanine, the CDR3 has 16 amino acids. Only the CDR3 DNA is retained, 48 bases long and in frame from the first base. V loses 4 bases, J loses 2 bases, and the germline ends lie 13 bases apart.

The origin of this receptor is a middle-aged man with alopecia areata. Some clones in this sample may be carry-over from other donors' samples. The chain was built from TRBV5-1 and TRBJ2-6; the D segment could be TRBD1, given 5 matching bases. This material consisted of whole blood, taken in connection with sensitization to the hapten diphenylcyclopropenone (DPC). CDR3 sequence: CASSPPKGPGANVLTF. DNA sequence: TGCGCCAGCAGCCCACCGAAGGGGCCTGGGGCCAACGTCCTGACTTTC.